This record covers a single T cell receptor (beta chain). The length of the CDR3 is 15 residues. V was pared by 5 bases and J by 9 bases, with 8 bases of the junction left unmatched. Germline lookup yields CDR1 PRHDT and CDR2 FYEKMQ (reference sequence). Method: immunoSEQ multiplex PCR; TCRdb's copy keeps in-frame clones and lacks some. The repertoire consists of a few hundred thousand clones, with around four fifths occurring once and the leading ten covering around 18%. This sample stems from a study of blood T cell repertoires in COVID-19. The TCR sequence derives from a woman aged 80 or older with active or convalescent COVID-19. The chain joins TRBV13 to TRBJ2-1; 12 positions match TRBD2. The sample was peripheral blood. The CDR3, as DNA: TGTGCCAGCAGCGATCCTAGCGGGGGGGCAGCTGAGCAGTTCTTC. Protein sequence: CASSDPSGGAAEQFF.